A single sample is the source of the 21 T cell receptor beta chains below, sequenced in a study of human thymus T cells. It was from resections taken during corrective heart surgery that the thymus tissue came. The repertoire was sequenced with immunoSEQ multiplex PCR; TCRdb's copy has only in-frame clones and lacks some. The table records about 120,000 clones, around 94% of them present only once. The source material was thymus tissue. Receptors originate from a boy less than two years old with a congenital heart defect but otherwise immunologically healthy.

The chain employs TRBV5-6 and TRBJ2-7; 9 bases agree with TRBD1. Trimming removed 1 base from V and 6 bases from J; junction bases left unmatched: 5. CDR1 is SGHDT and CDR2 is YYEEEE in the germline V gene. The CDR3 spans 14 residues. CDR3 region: CASSLFGTGSEQYF. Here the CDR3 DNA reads TGTGCCAGCAGCTTGTTCGGGACAGGGTCCGAGCAGTACTTC.

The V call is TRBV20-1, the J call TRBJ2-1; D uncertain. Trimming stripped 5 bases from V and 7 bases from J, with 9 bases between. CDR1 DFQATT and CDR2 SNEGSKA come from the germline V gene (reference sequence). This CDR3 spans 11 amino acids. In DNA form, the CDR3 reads TGCAGTGCTGGCTTACGAAATGAGCAGTTCTTC. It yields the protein CSAGLRNEQFF.

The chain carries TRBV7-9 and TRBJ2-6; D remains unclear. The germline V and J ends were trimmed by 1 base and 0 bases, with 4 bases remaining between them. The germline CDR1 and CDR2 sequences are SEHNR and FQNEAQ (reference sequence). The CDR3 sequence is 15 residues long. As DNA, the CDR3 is TGTGCCAGCAGCTTAGAACCCTCTGGGGCCAACGTCCTGACTTTC. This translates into CASSLEPSGANVLTF.

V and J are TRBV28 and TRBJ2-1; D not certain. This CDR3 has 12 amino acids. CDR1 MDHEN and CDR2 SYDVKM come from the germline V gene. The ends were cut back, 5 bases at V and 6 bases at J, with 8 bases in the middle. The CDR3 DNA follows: TGTGCCAGCAGTACGAAGGGCAATGAGCAGTTCTTC. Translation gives CASSTKGNEQFF.

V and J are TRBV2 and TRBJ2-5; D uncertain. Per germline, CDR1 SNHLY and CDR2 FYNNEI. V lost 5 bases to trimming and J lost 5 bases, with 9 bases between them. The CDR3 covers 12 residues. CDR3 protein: CASSLGWETQYF. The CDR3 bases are TGTGCCAGCAGTCTGGGATGGGAGACCCAGTACTTC.

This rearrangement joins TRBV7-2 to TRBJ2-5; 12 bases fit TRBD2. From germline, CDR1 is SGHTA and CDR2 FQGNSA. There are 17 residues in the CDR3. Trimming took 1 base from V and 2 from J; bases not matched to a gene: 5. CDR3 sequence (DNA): TGTGCCAGCAGCTTAGGGAAGACTAGCGGGGGACAAGAGACCCAGTACTTC. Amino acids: CASSLGKTSGGQETQYF.

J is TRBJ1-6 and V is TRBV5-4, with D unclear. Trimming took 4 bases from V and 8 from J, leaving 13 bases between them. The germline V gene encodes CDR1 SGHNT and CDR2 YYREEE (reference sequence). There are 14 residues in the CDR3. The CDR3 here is CASSADARDSPLHF. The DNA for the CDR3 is TGTGCCAGCAGCGCCGATGCGAGGGATTCACCCCTCCACTTT.

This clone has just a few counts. CDR3 amino acids: CASSLGTGFGYGYTF. The DNA for the CDR3 is TGCGCCAGCAGCTTGGGGACAGGGTTTGGCTATGGCTACACCTTC. The chain combines TRBV5-1 with TRBJ1-2; TRBD1 matches 8 bases. Germline CDR1 is SGHRS and CDR2 is YFSETQ. The CDR3 totals 15 residues. J lost 4 bases, V lost 0 bases, and 5 bases had no gene match. Variable domain in full (rest from reference TRBV5-1 and TRBJ1-2): KAGVTQTPRYLIKTRGQQVTLSCSPISGHRSVSWYQQTPGQGLQFLFEYFSETQRNKGNFPGRFSGRQFSNSRSEMNVSTLELGDSALYLCASSLGTGFGYGYTFGSGTRLTVV.

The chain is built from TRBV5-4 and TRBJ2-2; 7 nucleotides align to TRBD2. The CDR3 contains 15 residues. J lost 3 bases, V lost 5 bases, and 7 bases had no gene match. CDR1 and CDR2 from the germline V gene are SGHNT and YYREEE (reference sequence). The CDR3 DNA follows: TGTGCCAGCAGGGGTGGGACTACACACACCGGGGAGCTGTTTTTT. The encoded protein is CASRGGTTHTGELFF.

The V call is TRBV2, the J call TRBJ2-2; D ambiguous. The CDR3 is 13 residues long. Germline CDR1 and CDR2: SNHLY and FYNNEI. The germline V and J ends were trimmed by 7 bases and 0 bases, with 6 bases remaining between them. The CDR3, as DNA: TGTGCCAGCAAGTCGTCGAACACCGGGGAGCTGTTTTTT. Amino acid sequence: CASKSSNTGELFF.

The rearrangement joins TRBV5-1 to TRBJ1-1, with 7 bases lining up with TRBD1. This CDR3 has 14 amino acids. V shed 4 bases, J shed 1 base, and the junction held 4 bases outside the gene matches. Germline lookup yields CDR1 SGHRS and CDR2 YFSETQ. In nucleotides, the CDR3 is TGCGCCAGCAGCACGGGACAGACGAACACTGAAGCTTTCTTT. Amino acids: CASSTGQTNTEAFF.

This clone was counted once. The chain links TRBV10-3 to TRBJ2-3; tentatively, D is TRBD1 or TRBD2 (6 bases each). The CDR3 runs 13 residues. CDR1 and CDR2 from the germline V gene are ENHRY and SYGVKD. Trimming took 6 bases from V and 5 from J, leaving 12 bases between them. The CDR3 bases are TGTGCCATCAGCAGGGGAGGCAGAGATACGCAGTATTTT. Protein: CAISRGGRDTQYF.

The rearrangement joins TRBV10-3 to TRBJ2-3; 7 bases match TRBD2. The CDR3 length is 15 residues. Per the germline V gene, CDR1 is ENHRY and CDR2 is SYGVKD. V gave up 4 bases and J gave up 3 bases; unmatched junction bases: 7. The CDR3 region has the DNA TGTGCCATCAGTGTTCGAGCGGGGTTGACAGATACGCAGTATTTT. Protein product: CAISVRAGLTDTQYF.

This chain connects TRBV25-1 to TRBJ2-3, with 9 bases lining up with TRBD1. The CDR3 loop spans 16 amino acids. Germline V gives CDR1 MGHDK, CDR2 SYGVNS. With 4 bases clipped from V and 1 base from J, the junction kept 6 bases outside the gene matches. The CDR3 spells CASSARQGVRTDTQYF. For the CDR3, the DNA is TGTGCCAGCAGTGCCAGACAGGGGGTTCGCACAGATACGCAGTATTTT.

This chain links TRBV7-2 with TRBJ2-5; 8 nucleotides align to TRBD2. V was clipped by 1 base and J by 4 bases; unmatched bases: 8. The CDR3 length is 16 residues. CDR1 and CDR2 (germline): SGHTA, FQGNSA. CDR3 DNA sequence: TGTGCCAGCAGCTTAGGGCCGGGGGGGGCCGTAGAGACCCAGTACTTC. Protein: CASSLGPGGAVETQYF.

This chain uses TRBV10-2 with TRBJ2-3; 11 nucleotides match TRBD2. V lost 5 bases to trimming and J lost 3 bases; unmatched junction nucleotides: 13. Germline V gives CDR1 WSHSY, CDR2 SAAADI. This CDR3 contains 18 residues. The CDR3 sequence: CASSNRCQTSGVTDTQYF. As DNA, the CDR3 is TGCGCCAGCAGTAATCGATGTCAGACTAGCGGGGTTACAGATACGCAGTATTTT.

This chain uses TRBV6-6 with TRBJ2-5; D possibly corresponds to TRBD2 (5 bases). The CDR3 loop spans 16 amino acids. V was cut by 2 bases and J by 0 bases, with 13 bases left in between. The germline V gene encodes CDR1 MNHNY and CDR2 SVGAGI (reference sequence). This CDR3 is CASSYVPSWYQETQYF. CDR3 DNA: TGTGCCAGCAGTTACGTCCCTAGCTGGTACCAAGAGACCCAGTACTTC.

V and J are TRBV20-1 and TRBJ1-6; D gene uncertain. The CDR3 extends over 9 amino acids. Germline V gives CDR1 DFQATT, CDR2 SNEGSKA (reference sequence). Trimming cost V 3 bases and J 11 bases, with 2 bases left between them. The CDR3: CSARPPLHF. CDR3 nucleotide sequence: TGCAGTGCTAGGCCACCCCTCCACTTT.

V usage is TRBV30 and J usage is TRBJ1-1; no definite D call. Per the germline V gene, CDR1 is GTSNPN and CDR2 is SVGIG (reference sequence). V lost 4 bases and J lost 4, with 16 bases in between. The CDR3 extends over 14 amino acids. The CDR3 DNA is TGTGCCTGGATCGCCAGAGGCAGATTCACTGAAGCTTTCTTT. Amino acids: CAWIARGRFTEAFF.

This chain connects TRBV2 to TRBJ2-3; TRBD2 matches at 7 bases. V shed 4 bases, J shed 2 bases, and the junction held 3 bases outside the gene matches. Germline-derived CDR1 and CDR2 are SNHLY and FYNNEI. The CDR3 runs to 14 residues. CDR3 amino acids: CASSALALTDTQYF. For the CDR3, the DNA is TGTGCCAGCAGTGCACTAGCGCTCACAGATACGCAGTATTTT.

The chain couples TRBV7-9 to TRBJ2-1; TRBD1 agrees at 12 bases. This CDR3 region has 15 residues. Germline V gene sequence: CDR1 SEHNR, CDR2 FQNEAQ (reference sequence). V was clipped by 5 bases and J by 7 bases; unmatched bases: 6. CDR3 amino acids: CASSPRDRGLNEQFF. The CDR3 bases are TGTGCCAGCAGCCCCCGGGACAGGGGGCTTAATGAGCAGTTCTTC.